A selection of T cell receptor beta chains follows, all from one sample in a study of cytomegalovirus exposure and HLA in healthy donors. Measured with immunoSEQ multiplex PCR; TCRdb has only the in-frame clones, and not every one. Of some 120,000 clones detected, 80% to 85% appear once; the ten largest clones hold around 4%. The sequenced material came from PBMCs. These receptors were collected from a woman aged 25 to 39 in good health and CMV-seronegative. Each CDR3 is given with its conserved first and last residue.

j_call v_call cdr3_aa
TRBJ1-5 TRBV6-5 CASRRGTGDQPQHF
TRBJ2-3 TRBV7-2 CASSPTTLARADTQYF
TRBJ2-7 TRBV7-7 CASSYFGTVTYEQYF
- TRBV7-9 CASPPEQYF
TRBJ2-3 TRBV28 CASSFEGSTDTQYF
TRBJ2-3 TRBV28 CASTGGTDTQYF
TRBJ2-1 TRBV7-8 CASSLAETFNNEQFF
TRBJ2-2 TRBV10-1 CASSDFGVRAGELFF
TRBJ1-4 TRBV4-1 CASSQPGATNEKLFF
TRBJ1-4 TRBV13 CASSPDRGRNEKLFF
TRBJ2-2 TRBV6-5 CASTGLAVTGELFF
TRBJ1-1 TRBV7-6 CASSSGMTEAFF
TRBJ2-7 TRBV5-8 CASSWTRGYEQYF
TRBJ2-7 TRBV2 CASGRTDYEQYF
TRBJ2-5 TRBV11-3 CASSRGTSGRVQETQYF
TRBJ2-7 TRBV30 CAWMLAGVGEQYF
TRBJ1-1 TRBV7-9 CASSLVEGSAFF
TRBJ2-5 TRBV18 CASSPSGREETQYF
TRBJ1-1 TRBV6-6 CASSYSGGVDTEAFF
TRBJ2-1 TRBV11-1 CASSLQREFYEQFF
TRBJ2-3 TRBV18 CASSPGQGADTQYF
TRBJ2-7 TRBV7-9 CASTADNSGRPFEQYF
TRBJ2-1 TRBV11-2 CASSFLAGGVVGEQFF
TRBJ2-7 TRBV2 CASSFFQPIAGGAYEQYF
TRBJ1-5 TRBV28 CASSLQVAPQPQHF
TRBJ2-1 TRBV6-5 CASTGNPGNEQFF
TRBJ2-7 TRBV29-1 CSVEEEGAAYEQYF
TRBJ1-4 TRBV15 CATSPPDRANEKLFF
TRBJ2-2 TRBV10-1 CASRETANTGELFF
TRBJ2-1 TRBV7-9 CASTGGVGGRVSYNEQFF
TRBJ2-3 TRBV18 CASSPTSGSRTDTQYF
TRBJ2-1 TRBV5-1 CASSFDTNPNEQFF
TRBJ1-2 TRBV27 CASRIGFGANYGYTF
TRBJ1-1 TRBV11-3 CASSPLTGVDTEAFF
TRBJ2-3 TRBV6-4 CASSEAGAGGVDTQYF
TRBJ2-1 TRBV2 CASSYRDNEQFF
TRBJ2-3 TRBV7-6 CASSSSGSALDTQYF
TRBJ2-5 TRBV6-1 CASTSEGRAKETQYF
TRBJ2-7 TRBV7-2 CASSLASPRGIYEQYF
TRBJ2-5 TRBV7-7 CASSLGLAGEETQYF
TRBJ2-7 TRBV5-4 CASSSPGQGNYEQYF
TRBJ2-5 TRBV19 CASSGSFGRAGGPTETQYF
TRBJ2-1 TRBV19 CASSISLGEQFF
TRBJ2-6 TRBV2 CASSEGAGGANVLTF
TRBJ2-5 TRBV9 CASSVGDRDETQYF
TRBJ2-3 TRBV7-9 CASSSSGRVPPDTQYF